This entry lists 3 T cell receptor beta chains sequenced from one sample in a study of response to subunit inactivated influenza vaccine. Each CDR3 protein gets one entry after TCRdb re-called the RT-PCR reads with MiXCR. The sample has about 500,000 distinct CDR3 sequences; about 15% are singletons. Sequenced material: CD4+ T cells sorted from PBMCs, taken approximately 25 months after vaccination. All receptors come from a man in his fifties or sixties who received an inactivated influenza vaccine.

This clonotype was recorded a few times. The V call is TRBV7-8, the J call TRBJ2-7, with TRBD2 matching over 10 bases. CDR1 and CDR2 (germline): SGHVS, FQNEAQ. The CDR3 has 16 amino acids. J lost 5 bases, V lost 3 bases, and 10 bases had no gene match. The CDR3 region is CASSFSRLAGAHEQYF. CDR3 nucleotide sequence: TGTGCCAGCAGCTTCTCCCGGCTAGCGGGAGCCCACGAGCAGTACTTC. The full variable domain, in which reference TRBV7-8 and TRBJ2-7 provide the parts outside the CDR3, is GAGVSQSPRYKVAKRGQDVALRCDPISGHVSLFWYQQALGQGPEFLTYFQNEAQLDKSGLPSDRFFAERPEGSVSTLKIQRTQQEDSAVYLCASSFSRLAGAHEQYFGPGTRLTVT.

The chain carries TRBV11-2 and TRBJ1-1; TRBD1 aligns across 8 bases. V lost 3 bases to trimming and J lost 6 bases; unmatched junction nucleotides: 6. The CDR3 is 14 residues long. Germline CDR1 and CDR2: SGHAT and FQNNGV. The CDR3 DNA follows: TGTGCCAGCAGCTTTCTAGCGACAGGGGCTGAAGCTTTCTTT. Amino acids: CASSFLATGAEAFF.

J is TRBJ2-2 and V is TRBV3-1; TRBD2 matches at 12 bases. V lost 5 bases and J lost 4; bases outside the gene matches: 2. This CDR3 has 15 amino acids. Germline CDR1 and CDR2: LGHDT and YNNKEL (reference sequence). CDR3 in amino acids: CASSKGLAGTGELFF. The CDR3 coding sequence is TGTGCCAGCAGCAAGGGACTAGCGGGCACCGGGGAGCTGTTTTTT.